This is a list of T cell receptor beta chains from one sample in a study of blood T cell repertoires in COVID-19. The data were produced by immunoSEQ multiplex PCR, yet TCRdb's version contains in-frame clones alone and is incomplete. The sample includes about 230,000 clones, about 85% of them seen just once. Sequencing was done on a sample of peripheral blood. These TCRs come from a woman aged 80 or over with acute or convalescent COVID-19. Both conserved end residues are part of each CDR3.

CDR3: CASSPPGTHKNIQYF; V: TRBV7-9; J: TRBJ2-4
CDR3: CASSPEPAGGPTSTDTQYF; V: TRBV3-1/TRBV3-2; J: TRBJ2-3
CDR3: CASSAGTGDYGYTF; V: TRBV3-1/TRBV3-2; J: TRBJ1-2
CDR3: CASSLAQRGNNEQFF; V: TRBV5-1; J: TRBJ2-1
CDR3: CASGTGMNQPQHF; V: TRBV7-9; J: TRBJ1-5
CDR3: CAMARTSGSTIGAGELFF; V: TRBV10-3; J: TRBJ2-2
CDR3: CASRTLTGVESEQYF; V: TRBV28; J: TRBJ2-7
CDR3: CASSSGQRMNTEAFF; V: TRBV7-9; J: TRBJ1-1
CDR3: CASSILTARNEQFF; V: TRBV19; J: TRBJ2-1
CDR3: CASSPLSQGGGETQYF; V: TRBV18; J: TRBJ2-5
CDR3: CASRTSGSWEQYF; V: TRBV27; J: TRBJ2-7
CDR3: CAISEGQGTGTEAFF; V: TRBV10-3; J: TRBJ1-1
CDR3: CASSLLQGSMNTEAFF; V: TRBV18; J: TRBJ1-1
CDR3: CASSTSGGHSGNTIYF; V: TRBV21-1; J: TRBJ1-3
CDR3: CAISDVAENYGYIF; V: TRBV10-3; J: TRBJ1-2
CDR3: CASSRGTFGNTIYF; V: TRBV7-9; J: TRBJ1-3
CDR3: CASSFLETQYF; V: TRBV7-9; J: TRBJ2-5
CDR3: CASSLGADTEAFF; V: TRBV28; J: TRBJ1-1
CDR3: CASSSYSQETQYF; V: TRBV5-1; J: TRBJ2-5
CDR3: CASSLNRGQETQYF; V: TRBV18; J: TRBJ2-5
CDR3: CASSLSNGAYGYTF; V: TRBV7-2; J: TRBJ1-2
CDR3: CASSLGGSSYNSPLHF; V: TRBV5-4; J: TRBJ1-6
CDR3: CASSVGPLGQPDTQYF; V: TRBV9; J: TRBJ2-3
CDR3: CASSLAGQGSPLHF; V: TRBV5-1; J: TRBJ1-6
CDR3: CASSGTSGGVGKGTQYF; V: TRBV2; J: TRBJ2-5
CDR3: CASSDERQFLTEAFF; V: TRBV6-2/TRBV6-3; J: TRBJ1-1
CDR3: CATRTGGARWSNQPQHF; V: TRBV10-2; J: TRBJ1-5
CDR3: CASSPTGWVAFF; V: TRBV7-9; J: TRBJ1-1
CDR3: CASKTTGIPNQPQHF; V: TRBV19; J: TRBJ1-5
CDR3: CASSLVPSGIGYNEQFF; V: TRBV5-1; J: TRBJ2-1
CDR3: CASLNEGSGNTIYF; V: TRBV6-5; J: TRBJ1-3
CDR3: CASSPIKEGIQYF; V: TRBV7-3; J: TRBJ2-4
CDR3: CASSQVGDSANNEQFF; V: TRBV14; J: TRBJ2-1
CDR3: CASSPMASSYNEQFF; V: TRBV7-2; J: TRBJ2-1
CDR3: CAISDLGGTAGNTIYF; V: TRBV10-3; J: TRBJ1-3
CDR3: CAISEGQNNEKLFF; V: TRBV10-3; J: TRBJ1-4
CDR3: CASSRQGARPDTQYF; V: TRBV27; J: TRBJ2-3
CDR3: CASSQQGTNNYGYTF; V: TRBV3-1/TRBV3-2; J: TRBJ1-2
CDR3: CASTELAGVFNEQFF; V: TRBV19; J: TRBJ2-1
CDR3: CASSPGFPTNEKLFF; V: TRBV19; J: TRBJ1-4
CDR3: CASSQGQANTEAFF; V: TRBV5-1; J: TRBJ1-1
CDR3: CASLGTYTEAFF; V: TRBV28; J: TRBJ1-1
CDR3: CAWAHRDRKRGYTF; V: TRBV30; J: TRBJ1-2
CDR3: CASSGRQGYQETQYF; V: TRBV5-6; J: TRBJ2-5
CDR3: CASSLGGQGSGYTF; V: TRBV5-1; J: TRBJ1-2
CDR3: CASSPGVVGSYNEQFF; V: TRBV5-6; J: TRBJ2-1
CDR3: CASSAGTGVADQPQHF; V: TRBV6-2/TRBV6-3; J: TRBJ1-5
CDR3: CSVVLQANQPQHF; V: TRBV29-1; J: TRBJ1-5
CDR3: CASSSRTGWASTDTQYF; V: TRBV5-6; J: TRBJ2-3
CDR3: CASTVGQEKETQYF; V: TRBV5-4; J: TRBJ2-5